These 3 T cell receptor beta chains came from one sample sequenced in a study of shared clonotypes between healthy human individuals. Sequencing was performed with immunoSEQ multiplex PCR; in TCRdb, only in-frame clones are kept and a portion is missing. Found here are 1.4 million to 1.5 million clones, over 95% of them singletons; the top ten hold roughly 1.2%. The sequencing input was naive CD4+ T cells sorted from blood. Subset reported: CD45RA+ positively selected. The receptors here all came from a man younger than 45 in good health.

This chain uses TRBV6-4 with TRBJ2-1; 13 positions agree with TRBD2. Germline assignment: CDR1 MRHNA and CDR2 SNTAGT. The CDR3 consists of 15 residues. The V gene end was trimmed by 4 bases and the J gene end by 12 bases; junction bases not matched to a gene: 9. The CDR3 protein is CASSAHTSGRASQFF. The CDR3 bases are TGTGCCAGCAGTGCACACACTAGCGGGAGGGCCTCGCAGTTCTTC.

The rearrangement joins TRBV9 to TRBJ2-3, with 9 positions matching TRBD2. In germline, CDR1 is SGDLS, CDR2 YYNGEE. With V trimmed by 2 bases and J by 1 base, 8 bases remained unmatched. CDR3 length: 17 amino acids. CDR3 coding DNA: TGTGCCAGCAGCGTTAGCGGTAGCGGGGGCCGCACAGATACGCAGTATTTT. Translating gives CASSVSGSGGRTDTQYF.

The chain is built from TRBV4-3 and TRBJ1-4; TRBD1 is a possible D gene (5 bases). Germline CDR1 and CDR2: LGHNA and YSLEER. With 0 bases removed from V and 7 bases from J, the gap between germline ends came to 18 bases. The CDR3 contains 17 residues. The CDR3 bases are TGCGCCAGCAGCCAAGATTCGTTCGGAACCAGGGCTGAAAAACTGTTTTTT. Protein: CASSQDSFGTRAEKLFF.